The rows below give T cell receptor beta chains drawn from one sample of a study of blood T cell repertoires in COVID-19. TCRdb keeps only in-frame clones here, not all; method: immunoSEQ multiplex PCR. This repertoire shows more than 110,000 clones, around 80% found once; its top ten account for over 5%. The sample was PBMCs or T cells enriched from blood (not recorded which). The receptors shown here come from a woman aged 45-65 years who had recovered from COVID-19. The CDR3 runs from the conserved cysteine through the conserved F or W.

CDR3	J	length	V
CASSLDGGMNTEAFF	TRBJ1-1	15	TRBV11-2
CASSPNRGRAGETQYF	TRBJ2-5	16	TRBV28
CASSLGAGSNEKLFF	TRBJ1-4	15	TRBV5-4
CASSLGQGAEAFF	TRBJ1-1	13	TRBV4-1
CASSSRTVHDGYTF	TRBJ1-2	14	TRBV5-1
CATSGQGGDGYTF	TRBJ1-2	13	TRBV15
CASSQDLSGGSYEQYF	TRBJ2-7	16	TRBV4-1
CASSKGTGGTDTQYF	TRBJ2-3	15	TRBV18
CASSHSPGTGGYEQYF	TRBJ2-7	16	TRBV3-1/TRBV3-2
CASSLGRQGSNTIYF	TRBJ1-3	15	TRBV7-9
CASSWTGGNEQFF	TRBJ2-1	13	TRBV7-8
CASTGAGGSDSPLHF	TRBJ1-6	15	TRBV2
CASSDSGGRETQYF	TRBJ2-5	14	TRBV6-6
CASSQLSTGTSTDTQYF	TRBJ2-3	17	TRBV3-1/TRBV3-2
CATIPQAESSYNEQFF	TRBJ2-1	16	TRBV19
CASRSYSNQPQHF	TRBJ1-5	13	TRBV6-5
CASSQEVARTDTQYF	TRBJ2-3	15	TRBV4-1
CASSEGQASGNTIYF	TRBJ1-3	15	TRBV28
CASSPGGEREKLFF	TRBJ1-4	14	TRBV28
CSVEYGSYEQYF	TRBJ2-7	12	TRBV29-1
CASRGGPLAGGRNTQYF	TRBJ2-3	17	TRBV19
CASSWLQGPWNEQFF	TRBJ2-1	15	TRBV11-2
CATSDLGQGQETQYF	TRBJ2-5	15	TRBV24-1
CASSQAGGGTWNEQFF	TRBJ2-1	16	TRBV3-1/TRBV3-2
CASRGYWNTEAFF	TRBJ1-1	13	TRBV27